Reported below is one T cell receptor (beta chain). Its antigen remains unidentified. Base qualities are not at hand, and no much larger clone is one base apart. Per the publication, the time point label means: pre-sensitization, week 0. In light of the paper, this sample's treatment or condition label describes: therapeutic diphenylcyclopropenone sensitization with weekly scalp DPC. At each patch-test visit, blood was drawn before the patch test was applied. Patients were eligible if aged 18 to 70, diagnosed with alopecia and judged suitable for DPC therapy, and pregnant patients were excluded. Unfractionated whole blood was collected in Tempus Blood RNA tubes, and total RNA was extracted from that blood. The record originates from a study of human T cells and chemical hapten exposure (dated by TCRdb to 2020 to 2023). The study in broad terms: For sensitization, 2% DPC in acetone was applied to an approximately 2 cm by approximately 2 cm area of upper inner arm skin. Weekly therapeutic DPC doses were additionally applied to the scalp of patients throughout the roughly 25-week study period. Patch testing on the upper back used Finn chambers containing 0.01% DPC, with scoring done after 6 days according to International Contact Dermatitis Research Group standards. The mostly female patient cohort included alopecia areata with under or over 50% scalp involvement, alopecia totalis and alopecia universalis. Libraries were combined into a pool for sequencing, and differences in TCR yield between samples came mainly from small differences in library volumes within the pool. This study followed changes in the peripheral blood TCR repertoire in vivo during primary and secondary sensitization of alopecia patients to the hapten diphenylcyclopropenone (DPC). Blood samples were taken from patients before sensitization (week 0) and then at 2, 6 and about 24 weeks after DPC sensitization. Blood for TCR sequencing was provided by twenty-nine alopecia patients at one to four time points (pre-sensitization, 2, 6 and 24 weeks). General study outcomes and caveats: Alopecia, a presumed autoimmune disease, was present in all patients, so the immune response of the patients might differ from that of healthy individuals. Repeated subsampling changed both the strength of the expansion versus patch-test correlation and the threshold at which the correlation became significant. The number of TCRs above 1 in 1000 frequency did not change with DPC sensitization; there was no evidence of global repertoire structure alterations. Compared with pre-sensitization or healthy control sets, expanded TCRs formed significantly more large CDR3 similarity clusters, which is consistent with antigen-driven responses. Patch test score was positively correlated with the number of PT1 expanded TCRs, with significance at thresholds 8, 16 and 32 but not at 4.

The CDR3, cysteine through phenylalanine, is 15 amino acids long. Here the CDR3 DNA is all that survives: 45 bases in frame from base 1. V is clipped by 4 bases and J by 3 bases, and the sequence between their germline boundaries is 13 bases long. Based on the germline V gene, the CDR1 and CDR2 sequences are MDHEN and SYDVKM. The library was built by means of RACE. Reads for this sample came from a NextSeq 500. During library preparation, unique molecular identifiers were attached to individual cDNA molecules so that TCRs could be counted quantitatively and reproducibly. From each blood RNA sample, both TCR alpha and TCR beta chains were sequenced. The authors' pipeline ran thus. The median number of TCRs per sample was roughly 98,000, ranging from about 20,000 to 750,000. The Decombinator software suite was used to annotate the V, J and CDR3 of the TCR reads. For the PS versus PT1 abundance plots, all samples were subsampled to the same number of TCRs (28,000). TCRs were defined as expanded if absent before sensitization and observed at least eight times at the 2-week time point. TCRdb applied fastp at Q25 and MiXCR to the public reads, then kept only in-frame beta chains. Entries that share a CDR3 protein sequence are merged under the most common genes and DNA. The V and J calls, along with clone size, are taken from TCRdb and not from the paper's own processing. A total of roughly 80,000 distinct CDR3 sequences appear in this sample, around 15% of them only once. Of the sample, more than 3.5% is held by the ten largest clones.

Sequenced here: whole blood, sampled in connection with sensitization to the hapten diphenylcyclopropenone (DPC). The clonotype originates from a woman between 45 and 65 years old with alopecia areata. Some clones in this sample may be carry-over from other donors' samples. The chain is made from TRBV28 and TRBJ1-5, with no D gene named confidently. The DNA reads TGTGCCAGCAGTTCCCCAGCGGGTTACAATCAGCCCCAGCATTTT. It is translated as CASSSPAGYNQPQHF.